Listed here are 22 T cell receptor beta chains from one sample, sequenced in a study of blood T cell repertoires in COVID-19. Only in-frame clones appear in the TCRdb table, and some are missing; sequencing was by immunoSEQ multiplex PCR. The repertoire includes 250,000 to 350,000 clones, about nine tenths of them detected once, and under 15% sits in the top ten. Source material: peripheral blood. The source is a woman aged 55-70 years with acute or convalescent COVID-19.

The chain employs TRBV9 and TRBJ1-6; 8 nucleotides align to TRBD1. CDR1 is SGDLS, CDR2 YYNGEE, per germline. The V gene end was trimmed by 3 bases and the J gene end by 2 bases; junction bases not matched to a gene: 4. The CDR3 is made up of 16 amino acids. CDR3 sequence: CASSAGGQAYNSPLHF. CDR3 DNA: TGTGCCAGCAGCGCCGGGGGACAGGCCTATAATTCACCCCTCCACTTT.

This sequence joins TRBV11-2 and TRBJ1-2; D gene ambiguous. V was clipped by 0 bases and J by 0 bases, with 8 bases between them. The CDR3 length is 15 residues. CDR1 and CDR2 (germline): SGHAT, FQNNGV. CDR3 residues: CASSLDPGSNYGYTF. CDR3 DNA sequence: TGTGCCAGCAGCTTAGACCCGGGTTCTAACTATGGCTACACCTTC.

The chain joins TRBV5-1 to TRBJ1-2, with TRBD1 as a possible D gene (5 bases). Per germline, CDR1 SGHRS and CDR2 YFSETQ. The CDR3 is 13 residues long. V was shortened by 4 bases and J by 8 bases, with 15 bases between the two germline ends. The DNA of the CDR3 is TGCGCCAGCAGCCCGTTCGACAGCCCGGGCTACACCTTC. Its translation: CASSPFDSPGYTF.

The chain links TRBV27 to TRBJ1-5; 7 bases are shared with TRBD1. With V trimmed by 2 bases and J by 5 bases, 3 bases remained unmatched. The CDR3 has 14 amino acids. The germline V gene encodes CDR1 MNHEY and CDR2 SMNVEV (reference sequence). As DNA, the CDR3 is TGTGCCAGCAGTTTAACACAGGGGCATCAGCCCCAGCATTTT. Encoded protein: CASSLTQGHQPQHF.

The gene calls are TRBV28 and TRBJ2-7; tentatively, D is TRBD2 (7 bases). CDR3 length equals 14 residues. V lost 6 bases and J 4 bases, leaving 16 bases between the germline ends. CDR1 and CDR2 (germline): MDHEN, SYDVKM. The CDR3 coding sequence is TGTGCCAGCAGCTACGTGGGGGGGGCTTACGAGCAGTACTTC. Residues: CASSYVGGAYEQYF. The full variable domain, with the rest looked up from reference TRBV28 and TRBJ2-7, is DVKVTQSSRYLVKRTGEKVFLECVQDMDHENMFWYRQDPGLGLRLIYFSYDVKMKEKGDIPEGYSVSREKKERFSLILESASTNQTSMYLCASSYVGGAYEQYFGPGTRLTVT.

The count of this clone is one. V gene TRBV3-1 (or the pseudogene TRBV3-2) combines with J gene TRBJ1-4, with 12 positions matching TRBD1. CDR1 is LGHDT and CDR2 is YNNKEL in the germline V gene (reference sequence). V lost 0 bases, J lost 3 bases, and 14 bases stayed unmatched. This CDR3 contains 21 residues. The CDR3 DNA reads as TGTGCCAGCAGCCAAGATCCCCTAATGCCGGGACAGGGGGCAGCTAATGAAAAACTGTTTTTT. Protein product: CASSQDPLMPGQGAANEKLFF.

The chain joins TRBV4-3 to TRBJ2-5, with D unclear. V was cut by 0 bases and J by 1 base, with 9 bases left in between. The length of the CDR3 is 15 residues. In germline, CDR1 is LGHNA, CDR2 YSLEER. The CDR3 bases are TGCGCCAGCAGCCAAGATTCTCACAGCCAAGAGACCCAGTACTTC. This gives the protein CASSQDSHSQETQYF.

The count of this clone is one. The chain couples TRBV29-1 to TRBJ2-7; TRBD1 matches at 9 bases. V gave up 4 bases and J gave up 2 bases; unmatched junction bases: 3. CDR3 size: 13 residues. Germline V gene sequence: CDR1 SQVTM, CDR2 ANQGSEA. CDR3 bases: TGCAGCGTTGGGGGACAGGGACCCTACGAGCAGTACTTC. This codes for CSVGGQGPYEQYF.

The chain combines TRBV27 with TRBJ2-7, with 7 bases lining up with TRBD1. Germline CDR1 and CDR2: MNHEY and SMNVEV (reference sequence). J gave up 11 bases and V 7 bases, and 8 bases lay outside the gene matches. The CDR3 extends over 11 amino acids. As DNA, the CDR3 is TGTGCCAGCATCATAACAGGGGCTGAGTACTTC. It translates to CASIITGAEYF.

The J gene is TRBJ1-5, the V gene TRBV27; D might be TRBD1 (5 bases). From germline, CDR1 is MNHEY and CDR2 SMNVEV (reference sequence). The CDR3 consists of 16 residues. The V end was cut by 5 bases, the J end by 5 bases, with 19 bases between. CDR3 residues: CASSPIGSGEDQPQHF. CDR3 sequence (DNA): TGTGCCAGCAGTCCTATTGGGTCGGGGGAGGATCAGCCCCAGCATTTT.

CDR3 sequence reads: CASSLAGGQGTYEQYF. The DNA of the CDR3 is TGCGCCAGCAGCTTGGCCGGAGGACAGGGGACCTACGAGCAGTACTTC. The rearrangement uses TRBV5-1 and TRBJ2-7; 9 bases map to TRBD1. Germline CDR1 reads SGHRS; CDR2 reads YFSETQ. Trimming took 0 bases from V and 2 from J; bases not matched to a gene: 6. The CDR3 has 16 amino acids.

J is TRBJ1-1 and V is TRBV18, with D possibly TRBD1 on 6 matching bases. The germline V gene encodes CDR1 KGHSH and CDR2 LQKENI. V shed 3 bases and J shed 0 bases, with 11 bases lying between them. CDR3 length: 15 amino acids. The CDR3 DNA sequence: TGTGCCAGCTCACCCTGGGGACAAGTGAACACTGAAGCTTTCTTT. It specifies CASSPWGQVNTEAFF.

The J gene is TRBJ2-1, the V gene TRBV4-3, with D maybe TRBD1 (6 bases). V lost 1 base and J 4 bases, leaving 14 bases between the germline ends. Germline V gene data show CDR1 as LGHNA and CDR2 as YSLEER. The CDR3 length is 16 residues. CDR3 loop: CASSQAHRAVYNEQFF. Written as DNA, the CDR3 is TGCGCCAGCAGCCAAGCCCACAGGGCTGTTTACAATGAGCAGTTCTTC.

CDR3: CASSQSRQGYEQYF. For the CDR3, the DNA is TGTGCCAGCAGCCAATCGCGACAGGGCTACGAGCAGTACTTC. The V and J genes are TRBV16 and TRBJ2-7, with 7 nucleotides matching TRBD1. The V and J ends lost 0 bases and 3 bases, in that order; junction bases with no gene match: 2. The CDR3 length is 14 residues. Germline lookup yields CDR1 KGHSY and CDR2 FQNENV.

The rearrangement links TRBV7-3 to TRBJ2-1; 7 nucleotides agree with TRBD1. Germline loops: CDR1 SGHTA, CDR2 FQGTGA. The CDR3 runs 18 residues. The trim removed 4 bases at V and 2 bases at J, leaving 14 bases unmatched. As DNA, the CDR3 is TGTGCCAGCAGCTCCCTGGGCCGACAGGGACATGCCTACAATGAGCAGTTCTTC. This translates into CASSSLGRQGHAYNEQFF. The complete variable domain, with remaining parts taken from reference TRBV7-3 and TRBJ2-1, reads GAGVSQTPSNKVTEKGKYVELRCDPISGHTALYWYRQSLGQGPEFLIYFQGTGAADDSGLPNDRFFAVRPEGSVSTLKIQRTERGDSAVYLCASSSLGRQGHAYNEQFFGPGTRLTVL.

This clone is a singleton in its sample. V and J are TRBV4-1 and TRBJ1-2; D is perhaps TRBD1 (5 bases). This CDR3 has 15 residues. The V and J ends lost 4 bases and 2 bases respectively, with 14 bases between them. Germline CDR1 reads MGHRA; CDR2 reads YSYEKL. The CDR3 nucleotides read TGCGCCAGCAGCCGGTCTGCGGGGCTAAACTATGGCTACACCTTC. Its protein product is CASSRSAGLNYGYTF.

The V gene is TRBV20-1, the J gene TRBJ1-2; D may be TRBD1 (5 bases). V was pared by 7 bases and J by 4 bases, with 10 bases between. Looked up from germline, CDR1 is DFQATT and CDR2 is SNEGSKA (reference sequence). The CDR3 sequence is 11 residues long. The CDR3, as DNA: TGCAGTGGGGACGGGGGCTATGGCTACACCTTC. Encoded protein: CSGDGGYGYTF.

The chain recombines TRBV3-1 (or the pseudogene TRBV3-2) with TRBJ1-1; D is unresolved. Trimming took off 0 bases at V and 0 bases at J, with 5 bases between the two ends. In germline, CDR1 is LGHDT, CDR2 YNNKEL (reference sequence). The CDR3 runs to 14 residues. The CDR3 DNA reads TGTGCCAGCAGCCAAGAAGAGGTGAACACTGAAGCTTTCTTT. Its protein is CASSQEEVNTEAFF.

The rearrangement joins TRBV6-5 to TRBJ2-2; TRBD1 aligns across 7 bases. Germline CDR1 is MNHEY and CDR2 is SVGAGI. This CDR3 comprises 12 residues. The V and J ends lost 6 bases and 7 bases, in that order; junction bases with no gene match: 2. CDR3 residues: CASRQGVGELFF. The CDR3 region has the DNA TGTGCCAGCAGGCAGGGGGTCGGGGAGCTGTTTTTT.

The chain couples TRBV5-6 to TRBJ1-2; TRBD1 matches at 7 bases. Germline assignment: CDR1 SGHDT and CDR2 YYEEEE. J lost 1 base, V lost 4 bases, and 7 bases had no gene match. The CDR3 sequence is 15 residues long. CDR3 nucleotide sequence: TGTGCCAGCAGCGGAAGAACAGGGGATAACTATGGCTACACCTTC. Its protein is CASSGRTGDNYGYTF.

This CDR3 is CASSIVWQGFSNEQFF. CDR3 nucleotide sequence: TGTGCCAGTAGTATAGTGTGGCAGGGGTTCTCCAATGAGCAGTTCTTC. The rearrangement joins TRBV19 to TRBJ2-1; weak D call: TRBD1 (6 bases). Germline V CDR1 and CDR2: LNHDA, SQIVND (reference sequence). The V end was cut by 1 base, the J end by 6 bases, with 16 bases between. CDR3 length: 16 residues. The full variable domain, its missing parts supplied by reference TRBV19 and TRBJ2-1, is DGGITQSPKYLFRKEGQNVTLSCEQNLNHDAMYWYRQDPGQGLRLIYYSQIVNDFQKGDIAEGYSVSREKKESFPLTVTSAQKNPTAFYLCASSIVWQGFSNEQFFGPGTRLTVL.

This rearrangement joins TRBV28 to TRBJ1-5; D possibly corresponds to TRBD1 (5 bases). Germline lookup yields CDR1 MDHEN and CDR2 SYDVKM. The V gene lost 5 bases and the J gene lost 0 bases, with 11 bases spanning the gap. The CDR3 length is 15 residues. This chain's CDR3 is CASSHRGYSNQPQHF. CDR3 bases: TGTGCCAGCAGTCATCGGGGGTATAGCAATCAGCCCCAGCATTTT.